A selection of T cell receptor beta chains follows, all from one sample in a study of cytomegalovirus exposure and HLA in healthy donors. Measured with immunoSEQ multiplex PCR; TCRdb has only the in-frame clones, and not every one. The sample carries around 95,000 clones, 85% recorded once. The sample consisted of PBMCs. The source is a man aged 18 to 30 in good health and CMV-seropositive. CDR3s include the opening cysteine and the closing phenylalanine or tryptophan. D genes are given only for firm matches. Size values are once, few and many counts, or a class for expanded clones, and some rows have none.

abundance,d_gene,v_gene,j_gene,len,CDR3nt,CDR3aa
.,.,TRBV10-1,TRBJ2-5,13,TGCGCCAGCAGTGCAGGGGTCCAAGAGACCCAGTACTTC,CASSAGVQETQYF
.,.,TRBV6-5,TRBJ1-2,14,TGTGCCAGCAGACCTTGGGGGGCTAACTATGGCTACACCTTC,CASRPWGANYGYTF
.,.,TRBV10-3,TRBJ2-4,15,TGTGCCACCCGACCCTCAGACAGGGCCAAAAACATTCAGTACTTC,CATRPSDRAKNIQYF
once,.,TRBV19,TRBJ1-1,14,TGTGCCAGTAGTTGGTCGGGCGGGAGAACTGAAGCTTTCTTT,CASSWSGGRTEAFF
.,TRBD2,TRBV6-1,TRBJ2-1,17,TGTGCCAGCAGGGAATACCTAGCGGGAGCCGTCTACAATGAGCAGTTCTTC,CASREYLAGAVYNEQFF
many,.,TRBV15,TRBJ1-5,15,TGTGCCACCAGCAGAGATGGCCAGGGCAATCAGCCCCAGCATTTT,CATSRDGQGNQPQHF
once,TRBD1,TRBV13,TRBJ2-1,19,TGTGCCAGCAGCTCGATGGGGACAGGGAGGCTAGACCACTACAATGAGCAGTTCTTC,CASSSMGTGRLDHYNEQFF
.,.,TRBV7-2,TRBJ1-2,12,TGTGCCAGCAGCTTGGCTGCGGGGGGCTACACCTTC,CASSLAAGGYTF
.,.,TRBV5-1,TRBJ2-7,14,TGCGCCAGCAGCTTAGGTCAGGGGTTATACGAGCAGTACTTC,CASSLGQGLYEQYF
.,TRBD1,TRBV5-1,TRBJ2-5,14,TGCGCCAGCAGAGAGGGGGCTGTGTCAGAGACCCAGTACTTC,CASREGAVSETQYF
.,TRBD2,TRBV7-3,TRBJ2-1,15,TGTGCCAGCAGCCACAGGGGACTAGCGGGAGATGAGCAGTTCTTC,CASSHRGLAGDEQFF
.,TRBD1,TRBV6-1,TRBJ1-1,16,TGTGCCAGCAGTGCTGGGACAGGGGGCGGTTGGACTGAAGCTTTCTTT,CASSAGTGGGWTEAFF
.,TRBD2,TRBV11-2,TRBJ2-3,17,TGTGCCAGCAGCTTAACTGGACTAGCGGTCAACACAGATACGCAGTATTTT,CASSLTGLAVNTDTQYF
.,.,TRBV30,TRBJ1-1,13,TGTGCCTGGAGTGTAACAGGGTTCACTGAAGCTTTCTTT,CAWSVTGFTEAFF
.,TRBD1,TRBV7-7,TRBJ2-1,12,TGTGCCAGCAGCCCCGACAGGGGGGAGCAGTTCTTC,CASSPDRGEQFF
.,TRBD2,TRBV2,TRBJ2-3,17,TGTGCCACCACGGGTAGCGGGAGTTGGAGAGGCACAGATACGCAGTATTTT,CATTGSGSWRGTDTQYF
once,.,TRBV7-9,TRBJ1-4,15,TGTGCCAGCAGCTTAGCCCGGACTGTCGATGAAAAACTGTTTTTT,CASSLARTVDEKLFF
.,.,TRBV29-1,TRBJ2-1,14,TGCAGCCATGGGAGACTCGACTCCTACAATGAGCAGTTCTTC,CSHGRLDSYNEQFF
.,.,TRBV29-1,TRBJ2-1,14,TGCAGCGTTGAGTTCAGGGGTTGGACAAATGAGCAGTTCTTC,CSVEFRGWTNEQFF
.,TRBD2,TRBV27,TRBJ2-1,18,TGTGCCAGCAGTTCCGGGACTAGCGGGAGTATGGCCTACAATGAGCAGTTCTTC,CASSSGTSGSMAYNEQFF
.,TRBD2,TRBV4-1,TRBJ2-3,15,TGCGCCAGCAGCCAGTTTAGCGGGGGTGCAGATACGCAGTATTTT,CASSQFSGGADTQYF
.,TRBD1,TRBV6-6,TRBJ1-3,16,TGTGCCAGCAGCAAGGGACAGGGGGTTAAAGGAAACACCATATATTTT,CASSKGQGVKGNTIYF
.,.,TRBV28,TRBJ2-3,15,TGTGCCAGCAGTTGGGACAAGGAGGCGTTGTTTACGCAGTATTTT,CASSWDKEALFTQYF
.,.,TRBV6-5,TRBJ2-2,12,TGTGCCAGCAGCCCATCCACCGGGGAGCTGTTTTTT,CASSPSTGELFF
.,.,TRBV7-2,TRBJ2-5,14,TGTGCCAGCAGCTTAAGTTTTGGAGAAGAGACCCAGTACTTC,CASSLSFGEETQYF
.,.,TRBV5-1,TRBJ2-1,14,TGCGCCAGCAGTCCGGGACTTTTCGGCAATGAGCAGTTCTTC,CASSPGLFGNEQFF
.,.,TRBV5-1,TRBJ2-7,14,TGCGCCAGCAGCTTGGCCGGAGGGCCCTACGAGCAGTACTTC,CASSLAGGPYEQYF
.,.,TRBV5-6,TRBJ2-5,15,TGTGCCAGCAGCCACCCGGTAATACCGGGGGAGACCCAGTACTTC,CASSHPVIPGETQYF
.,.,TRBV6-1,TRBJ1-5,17,TGTGCCAGCAGTGAAGATTCGGACAGCAGTTCTTATCAGCCCCAGCATTTT,CASSEDSDSSSYQPQHF
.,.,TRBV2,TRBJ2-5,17,TGTGCCAGCAGTGAAGGGGGAGCGGGCCCCTTCCAAGAGACCCAGTACTTC,CASSEGGAGPFQETQYF
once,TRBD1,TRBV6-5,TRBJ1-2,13,TGTGCCAGCAGCCTCGACAGGGGGTATGGCTACACCTTC,CASSLDRGYGYTF
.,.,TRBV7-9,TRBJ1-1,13,TGTGCCAGCAGCACCGACAGTGGGACTGAAGCTTTCTTT,CASSTDSGTEAFF
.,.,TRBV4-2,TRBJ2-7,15,TGTGCCAGCAGCCAAGGATTTGGGCAGGGCGACGAGCAGTACTTC,CASSQGFGQGDEQYF
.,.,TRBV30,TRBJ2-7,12,TGTGCCTGGACCGTTCTGGACACCGAGCAGTACTTC,CAWTVLDTEQYF
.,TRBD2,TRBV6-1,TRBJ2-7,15,TGTGCCAGCAGTGAATCTTCTAGCGGCTCCTACGAGCAGTACTTC,CASSESSSGSYEQYF
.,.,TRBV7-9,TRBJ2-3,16,TGTGCCAGCAGCTTATTGCGGGATTCTAGCACAGATACGCAGTATTTT,CASSLLRDSSTDTQYF
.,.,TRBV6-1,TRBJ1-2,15,TGTGCCAGCAGTGAAGGGTGGAGGGCGTACGATGGCTACACCTTC,CASSEGWRAYDGYTF
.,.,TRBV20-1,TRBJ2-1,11,TGCAGCCTACCCATTTACAATGAGCAGTTCTTC,CSLPIYNEQFF
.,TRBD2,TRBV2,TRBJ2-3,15,TGTGCCAGCAGTGGTAGCGGGAGTCCCACAGATACGCAGTATTTT,CASSGSGSPTDTQYF
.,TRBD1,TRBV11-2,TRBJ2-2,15,TGTGCCAGCAGCTTTAAGGGGGCGCCGGCCGGGGAGCTGTTTTTT,CASSFKGAPAGELFF
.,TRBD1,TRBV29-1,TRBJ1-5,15,TGCAGCGTTGGCACAGGGGGAGGACCCAATCAGCCCCAGCATTTT,CSVGTGGGPNQPQHF
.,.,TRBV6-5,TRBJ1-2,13,TGTGCCAGCAGACAGACATATAACTATGGCTACACCTTC,CASRQTYNYGYTF
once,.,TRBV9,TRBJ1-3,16,TGTGCCAGCAGCGTGAACAGCGGCCCTTCTGGAAACACCATATATTTT,CASSVNSGPSGNTIYF
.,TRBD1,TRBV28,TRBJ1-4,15,TGTGCCAGCAGTGCTACAGGGGGTGGTTCTGAAAAACTGTTTTTT,CASSATGGGSEKLFF
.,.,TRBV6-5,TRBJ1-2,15,TGTGCCAGCAGTTACTCTACAGTGCCGCAGCGGGGCTACACCTTC,CASSYSTVPQRGYTF
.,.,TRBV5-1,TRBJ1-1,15,TGCGCCAGCAGCTTGGGACAAGCATGGAACACTGAAGCTTTCTTT,CASSLGQAWNTEAFF
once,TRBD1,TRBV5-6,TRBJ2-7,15,TGTGCCAGCAGCTTGGCCGGGACAGGGCGGAACGAGCAGTACTTC,CASSLAGTGRNEQYF
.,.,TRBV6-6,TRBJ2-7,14,TGTGCCAGCAGTTACGACGCGACAGGTTTAGAGCAGTACTTC,CASSYDATGLEQYF
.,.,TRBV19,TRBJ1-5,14,TGTGCCAGTAGTATGTTGGGCGGGTATCAGCCCCAGCATTTT,CASSMLGGYQPQHF
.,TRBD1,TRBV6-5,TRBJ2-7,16,TGTGCCAGCAGTTACTCGGCGGACAGGTACCCCTACGAGCAGTACTTC,CASSYSADRYPYEQYF
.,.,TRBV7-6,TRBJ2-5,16,TGTGCCAGCAGCTTAGCGCAAAGCCTCACCGGGGAGACCCAGTACTTC,CASSLAQSLTGETQYF
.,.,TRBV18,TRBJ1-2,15,TGTGCCAGCTCCCCGGGACAAACGACCTACTATGGCTACACCTTC,CASSPGQTTYYGYTF
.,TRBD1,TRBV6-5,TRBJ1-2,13,TGTGCCAGCAGTAAGGGACAGAACTATGGCTACACCTTC,CASSKGQNYGYTF
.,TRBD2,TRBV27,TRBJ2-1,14,TGTGCCAGCAGTAAACTAGCGGGAGCCAATGAGCAGTTCTTC,CASSKLAGANEQFF
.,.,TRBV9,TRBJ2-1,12,TGTGCCAGCTCCACCGGTGACGGGGAGCAGTTCTTC,CASSTGDGEQFF
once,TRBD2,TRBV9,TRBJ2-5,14,TGTGCCAGCAGCCCGCGTAGCGGGCAAGAGACCCAGTACTTC,CASSPRSGQETQYF
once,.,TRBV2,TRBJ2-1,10,TGTGCCAGCAGTGCAGAGGGGCAGTTCTTC,CASSAEGQFF
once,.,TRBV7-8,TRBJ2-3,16,TGTGCCAGCAGCTTAGATTGGGGGCGAAGCACAGATACGCAGTATTTT,CASSLDWGRSTDTQYF
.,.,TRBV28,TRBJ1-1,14,TGTGCCAGCGTACACCCAGGGTTGGACACTGAAGCTTTCTTT,CASVHPGLDTEAFF
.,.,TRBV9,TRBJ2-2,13,TGTGCCAGCAGCGCCGGCGGGTTGGGGGAGCTGTTTTTT,CASSAGGLGELFF